This T cell receptor beta chain was profiled in a study of shared clonotypes between healthy human individuals. About the research overall: The study used three CD4 naive, three CD4 memory, two CD8 naive and one CD8 memory plate per donor. Notes on the study in general: The study found roughly 5.3% of naive CD4 clonotypes shared across several donors.

Trimming shortened V by 1 base and J by 7 bases, and 8 bases separated the two germline ends. The CDR3 loop spans 13 amino acids. The V gene's germline CDR1 is SNHLY and CDR2 FYNNEI. For this clone: What it binds is unknown.

Libraries were prepared by immunoSEQ multiplex PCR; TCRdb keeps only in-frame clonotypes and omits some of them. This sample has about 300,000 clones, with about 74% found just once. The TCR comes from a man under 40 in good health. The chain is built from TRBV2 and TRBJ1-3; D unclear. Sequenced sample: memory CD4+ T cells sorted from blood. Subset of the sample: CD45RA-negative fraction. The CDR3 region has the DNA TGTGCCAGCAGTGAAGACATCAGGAACACCATATATTTT. Its protein is CASSEDIRNTIYF.